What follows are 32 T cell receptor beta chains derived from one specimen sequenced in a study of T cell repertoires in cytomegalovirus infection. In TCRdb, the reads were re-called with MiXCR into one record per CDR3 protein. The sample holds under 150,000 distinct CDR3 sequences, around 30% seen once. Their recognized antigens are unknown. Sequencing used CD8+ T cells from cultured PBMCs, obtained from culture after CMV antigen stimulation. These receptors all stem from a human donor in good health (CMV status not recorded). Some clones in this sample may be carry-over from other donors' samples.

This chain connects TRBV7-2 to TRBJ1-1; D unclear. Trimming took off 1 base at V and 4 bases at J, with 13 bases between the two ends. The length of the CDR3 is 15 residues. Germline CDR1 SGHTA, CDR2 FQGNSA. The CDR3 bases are TGTGCCAGCAGCTTAGACTTCGGGTGGACCACTGAAGCTTTCTTT. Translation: CASSLDFGWTTEAFF.

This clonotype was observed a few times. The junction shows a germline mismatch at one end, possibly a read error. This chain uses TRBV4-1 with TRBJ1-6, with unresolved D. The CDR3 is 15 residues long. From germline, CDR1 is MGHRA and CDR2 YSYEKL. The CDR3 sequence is CASSQGAAYNSPLHF. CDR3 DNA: TGCGCCAGCAGCCAGGGAGCGGCCTACAATTCACCCCTCCACTTT.

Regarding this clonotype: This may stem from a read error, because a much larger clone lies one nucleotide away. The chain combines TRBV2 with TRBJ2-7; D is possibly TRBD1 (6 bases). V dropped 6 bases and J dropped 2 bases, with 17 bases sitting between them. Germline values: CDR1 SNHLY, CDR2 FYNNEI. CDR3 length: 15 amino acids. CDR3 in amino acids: CASRESRGRTYEQYF. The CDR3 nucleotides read TGTGCCAGCAGAGAGAGCAGGGGCCGGACCTACGAGCAGTACTTC.

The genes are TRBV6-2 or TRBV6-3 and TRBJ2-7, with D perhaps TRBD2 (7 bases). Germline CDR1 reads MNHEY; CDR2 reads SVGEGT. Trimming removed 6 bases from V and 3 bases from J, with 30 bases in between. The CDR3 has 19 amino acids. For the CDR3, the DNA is TGTGCCAGCAGCCTAATGGCACCCCGGTTGGGCGGGGGCCTCTACGAGCAGTACTTC. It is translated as CASSLMAPRLGGGLYEQYF.

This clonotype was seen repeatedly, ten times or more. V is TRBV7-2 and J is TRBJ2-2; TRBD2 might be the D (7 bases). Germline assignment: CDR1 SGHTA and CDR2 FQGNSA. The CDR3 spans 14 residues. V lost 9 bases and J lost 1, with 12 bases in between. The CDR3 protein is CASHGGRNTGELFF. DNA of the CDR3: TGTGCCAGTCACGGGGGGCGGAACACCGGGGAGCTGTTTTTT.

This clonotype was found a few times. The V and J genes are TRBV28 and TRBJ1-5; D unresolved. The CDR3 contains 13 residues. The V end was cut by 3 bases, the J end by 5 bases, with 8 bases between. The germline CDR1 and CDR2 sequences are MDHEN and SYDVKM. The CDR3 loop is CASSFPGDQPQHF. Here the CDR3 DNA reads TGTGCCAGCAGTTTCCCTGGGGATCAGCCCCAGCATTTT. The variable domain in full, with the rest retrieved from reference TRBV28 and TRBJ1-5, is DVKVTQSSRYLVKRTGEKVFLECVQDMDHENMFWYRQDPGLGLRLIYFSYDVKMKEKGDIPEGYSVSREKKERFSLILESASTNQTSMYLCASSFPGDQPQHFGDGTRLSIL.

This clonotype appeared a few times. The CDR3 DNA follows: TGTGCCATCAGCCTTTCCCGACAGGGGGGAAACTATGGCTACACCTTC. This codes for CAISLSRQGGNYGYTF. The chain carries TRBV10-3 and TRBJ1-2; 9 nucleotides agree with TRBD1. From germline, CDR1 is ENHRY and CDR2 SYGVKD. The CDR3 loop spans 16 amino acids. The J segment lost 2 bases and the V segment lost 6 bases, leaving 10 bases of the junction unmatched.

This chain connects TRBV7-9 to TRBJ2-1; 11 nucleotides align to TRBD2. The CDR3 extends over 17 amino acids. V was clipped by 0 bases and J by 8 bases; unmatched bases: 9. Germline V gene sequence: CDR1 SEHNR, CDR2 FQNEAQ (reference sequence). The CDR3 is CASSLASSGGYRDEQFF. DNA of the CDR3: TGTGCCAGCAGCTTAGCGTCTAGCGGGGGGTATCGGGATGAGCAGTTCTTC.

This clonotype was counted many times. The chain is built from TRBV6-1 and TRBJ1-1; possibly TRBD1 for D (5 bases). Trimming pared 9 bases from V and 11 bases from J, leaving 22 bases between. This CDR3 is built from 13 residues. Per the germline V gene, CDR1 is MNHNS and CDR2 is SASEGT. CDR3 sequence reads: CASSSGDPNVAFF. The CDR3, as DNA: TGTGCCAGTAGTAGTGGGGACCCGAATGTTGCTTTCTTT.

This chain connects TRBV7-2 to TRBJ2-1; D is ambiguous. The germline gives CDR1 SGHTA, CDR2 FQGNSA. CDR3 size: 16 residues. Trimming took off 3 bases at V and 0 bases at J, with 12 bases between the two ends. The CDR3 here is CASSFLGMSSYNEQFF. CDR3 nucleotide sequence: TGTGCCAGCAGCTTTCTAGGGATGAGCTCCTACAATGAGCAGTTCTTC.

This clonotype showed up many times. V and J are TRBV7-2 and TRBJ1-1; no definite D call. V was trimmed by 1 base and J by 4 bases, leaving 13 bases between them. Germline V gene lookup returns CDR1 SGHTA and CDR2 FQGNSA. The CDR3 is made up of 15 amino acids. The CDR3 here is CASSLENTYLTEAFF. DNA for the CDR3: TGTGCCAGCAGCTTAGAGAACACGTACCTCACTGAAGCTTTCTTT.

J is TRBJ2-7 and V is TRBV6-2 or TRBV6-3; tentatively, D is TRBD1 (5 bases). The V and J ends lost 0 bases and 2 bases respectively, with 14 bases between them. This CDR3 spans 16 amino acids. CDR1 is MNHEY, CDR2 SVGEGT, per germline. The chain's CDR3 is CASSYSGRANPYEQYF. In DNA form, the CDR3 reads TGTGCCAGCAGTTACTCGGGCAGGGCCAACCCCTACGAGCAGTACTTC.

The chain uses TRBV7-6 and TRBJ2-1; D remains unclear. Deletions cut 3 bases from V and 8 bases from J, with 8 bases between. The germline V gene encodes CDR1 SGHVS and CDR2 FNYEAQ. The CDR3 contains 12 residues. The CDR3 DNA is TGTGCCAGCAGCTTTTACACGGATGAGCAGTTCTTC. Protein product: CASSFYTDEQFF. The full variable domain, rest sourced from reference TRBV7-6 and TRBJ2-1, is GAGVSQSPRYKVTKRGQDVALRCDPISGHVSLYWYRQALGQGPEFLTYFNYEAQQDKSGLPNDRFSAERPEGSISTLTIQRTEQRDSAMYRCASSFYTDEQFFGPGTRLTVL.

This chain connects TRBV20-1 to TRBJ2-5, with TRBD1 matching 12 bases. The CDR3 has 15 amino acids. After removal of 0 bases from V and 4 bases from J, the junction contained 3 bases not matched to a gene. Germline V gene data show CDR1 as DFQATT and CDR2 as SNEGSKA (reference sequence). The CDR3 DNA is TGCAGTGCTAGAGACCGGGACAGGGGGCCAGAGACCCAGTACTTC. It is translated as CSARDRDRGPETQYF.

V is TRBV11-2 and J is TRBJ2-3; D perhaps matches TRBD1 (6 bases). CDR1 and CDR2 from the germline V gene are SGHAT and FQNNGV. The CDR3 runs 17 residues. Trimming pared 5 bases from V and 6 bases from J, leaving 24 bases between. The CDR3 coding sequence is TGTGCCAGCAGCGCCGCTGTCGGGACATCAACAGGGGATACGCAGTATTTT. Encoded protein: CASSAAVGTSTGDTQYF.

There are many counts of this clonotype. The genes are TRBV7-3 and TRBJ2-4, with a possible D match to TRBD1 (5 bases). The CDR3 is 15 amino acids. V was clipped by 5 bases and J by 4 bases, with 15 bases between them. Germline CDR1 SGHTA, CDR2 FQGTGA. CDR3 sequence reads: CASSDPETAKNIQYF. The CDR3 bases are TGTGCCAGCAGCGACCCAGAGACAGCAAAAAACATTCAGTACTTC. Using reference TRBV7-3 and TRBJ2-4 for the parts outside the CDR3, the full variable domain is GAGVSQTPSNKVTEKGKYVELRCDPISGHTALYWYRQSLGQGPEFLIYFQGTGAADDSGLPNDRFFAVRPEGSVSTLKIQRTERGDSAVYLCASSDPETAKNIQYFGAGTRLSVL.

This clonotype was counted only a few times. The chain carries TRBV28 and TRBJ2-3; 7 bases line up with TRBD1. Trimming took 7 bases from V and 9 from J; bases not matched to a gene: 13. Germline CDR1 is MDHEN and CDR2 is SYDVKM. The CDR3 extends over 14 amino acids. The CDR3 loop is CASTWDSADGTQYF. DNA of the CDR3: TGTGCCAGCACTTGGGACAGTGCAGATGGAACGCAGTATTTT.

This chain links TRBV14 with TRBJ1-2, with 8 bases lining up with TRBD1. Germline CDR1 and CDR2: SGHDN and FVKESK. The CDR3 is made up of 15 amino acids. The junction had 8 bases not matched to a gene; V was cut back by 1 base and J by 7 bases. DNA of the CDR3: TGTGCCAGCAGCCAAGTCGGACAGGGCTCCTCTGGCTACACCTTC. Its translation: CASSQVGQGSSGYTF.

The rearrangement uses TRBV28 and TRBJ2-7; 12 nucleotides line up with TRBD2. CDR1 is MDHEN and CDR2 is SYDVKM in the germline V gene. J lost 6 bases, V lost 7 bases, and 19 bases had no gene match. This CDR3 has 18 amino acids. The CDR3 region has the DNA TGTGCCAGCACAGAAGCGCTAGCGGGGGGGCCCCTATCGAGCGAGCAGTACTTC. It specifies CASTEALAGGPLSSEQYF.

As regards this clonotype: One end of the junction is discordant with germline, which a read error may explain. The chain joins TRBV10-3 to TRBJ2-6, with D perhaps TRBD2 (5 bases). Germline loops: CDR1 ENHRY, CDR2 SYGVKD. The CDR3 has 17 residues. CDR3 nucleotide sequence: TGTGCCATCAGAACGGGAACAGATGTCTCTGTGGCCAACGTCCTGACTTTC. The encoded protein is CAIRTGTDVSVANVLTF.

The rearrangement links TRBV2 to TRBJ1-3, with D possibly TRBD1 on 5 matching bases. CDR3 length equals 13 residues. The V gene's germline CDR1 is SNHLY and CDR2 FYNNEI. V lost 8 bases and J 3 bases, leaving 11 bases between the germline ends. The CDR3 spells CASLKTDGNTIYF. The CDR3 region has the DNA TGTGCCAGCTTGAAGACAGATGGAAACACCATATATTTT.

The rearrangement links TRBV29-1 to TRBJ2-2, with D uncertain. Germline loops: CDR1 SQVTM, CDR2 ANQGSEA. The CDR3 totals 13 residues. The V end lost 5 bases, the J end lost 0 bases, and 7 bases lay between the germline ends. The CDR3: CSVSYTNTGELFF. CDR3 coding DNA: TGCAGCGTTAGTTACACGAACACCGGGGAGCTGTTTTTT.

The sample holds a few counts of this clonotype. CDR3 nucleotide sequence: TGTGCCAGCAGTTCAACCGCGTGGGGAAAAAGCGGAGGGGGAGGCTACACCTTC. The encoded protein is CASSSTAWGKSGGGGYTF. This chain joins TRBV6-5 and TRBJ1-2, with TRBD1 as a possible D gene (6 bases). CDR1 and CDR2 from the germline V gene are MNHEY and SVGAGI. This CDR3 spans 18 amino acids. Trimming left V 4 bases short and J 8 bases short, with 29 bases between.

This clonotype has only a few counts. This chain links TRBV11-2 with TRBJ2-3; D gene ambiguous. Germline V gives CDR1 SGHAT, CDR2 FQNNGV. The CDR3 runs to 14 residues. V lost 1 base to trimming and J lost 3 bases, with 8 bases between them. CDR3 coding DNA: TGTGCCAGCAGCTTAGGAGGTAGAACAGATACGCAGTATTTT. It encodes CASSLGGRTDTQYF.

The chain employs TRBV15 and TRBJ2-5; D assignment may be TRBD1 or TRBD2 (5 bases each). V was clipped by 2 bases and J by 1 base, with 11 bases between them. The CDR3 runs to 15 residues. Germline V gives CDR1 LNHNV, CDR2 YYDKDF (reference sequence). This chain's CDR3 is CATSRIRGLQETQYF. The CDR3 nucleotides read TGTGCCACCAGCAGAATACGGGGCCTCCAAGAGACCCAGTACTTC.

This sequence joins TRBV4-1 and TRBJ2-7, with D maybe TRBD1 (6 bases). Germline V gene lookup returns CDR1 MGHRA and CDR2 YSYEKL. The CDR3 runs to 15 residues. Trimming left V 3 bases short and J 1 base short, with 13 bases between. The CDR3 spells CASSHNLQGSYEQYF. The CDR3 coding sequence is TGCGCCAGCAGCCACAATTTACAGGGATCCTACGAGCAGTACTTC.

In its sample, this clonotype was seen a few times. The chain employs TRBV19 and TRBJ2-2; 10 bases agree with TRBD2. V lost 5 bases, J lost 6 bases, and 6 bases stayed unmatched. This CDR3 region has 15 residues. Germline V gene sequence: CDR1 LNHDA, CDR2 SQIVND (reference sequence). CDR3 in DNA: TGTGCCAGTAGTGTAAGCGGGGGGGCAGCCGGGGAGCTGTTTTTT. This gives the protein CASSVSGGAAGELFF.

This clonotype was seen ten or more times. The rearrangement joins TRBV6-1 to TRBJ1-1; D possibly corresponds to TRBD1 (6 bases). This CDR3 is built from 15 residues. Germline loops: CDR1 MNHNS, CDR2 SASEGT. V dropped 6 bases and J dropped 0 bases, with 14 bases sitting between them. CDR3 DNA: TGTGCCAGCAGGAAAGCGGACAGATTGAACACTGAAGCTTTCTTT. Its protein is CASRKADRLNTEAFF.

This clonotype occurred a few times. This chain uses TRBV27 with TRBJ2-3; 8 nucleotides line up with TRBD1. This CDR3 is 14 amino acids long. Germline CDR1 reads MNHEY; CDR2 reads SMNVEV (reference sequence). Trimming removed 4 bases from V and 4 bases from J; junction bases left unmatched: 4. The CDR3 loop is CASSYRTGPDTQYF. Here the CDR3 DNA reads TGTGCCAGCAGTTACAGGACAGGGCCAGATACGCAGTATTTT.

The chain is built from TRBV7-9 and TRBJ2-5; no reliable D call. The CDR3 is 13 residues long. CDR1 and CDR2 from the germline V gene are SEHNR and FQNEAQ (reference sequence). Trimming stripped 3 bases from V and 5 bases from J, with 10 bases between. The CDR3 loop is CASSLPTRETQYF. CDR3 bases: TGTGCCAGCAGCTTGCCAACCCGGGAGACCCAGTACTTC.

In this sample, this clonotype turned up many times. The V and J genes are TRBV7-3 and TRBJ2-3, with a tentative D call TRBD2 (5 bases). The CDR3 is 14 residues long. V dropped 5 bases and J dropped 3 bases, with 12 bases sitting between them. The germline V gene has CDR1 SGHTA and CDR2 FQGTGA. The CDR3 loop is CASSPAGGTDTQYF. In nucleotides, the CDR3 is TGTGCCAGCAGCCCTGCGGGTGGAACAGATACGCAGTATTTT. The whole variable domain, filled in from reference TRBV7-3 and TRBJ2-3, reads GAGVSQTPSNKVTEKGKYVELRCDPISGHTALYWYRQSLGQGPEFLIYFQGTGAADDSGLPNDRFFAVRPEGSVSTLKIQRTERGDSAVYLCASSPAGGTDTQYFGPGTRLTVL.

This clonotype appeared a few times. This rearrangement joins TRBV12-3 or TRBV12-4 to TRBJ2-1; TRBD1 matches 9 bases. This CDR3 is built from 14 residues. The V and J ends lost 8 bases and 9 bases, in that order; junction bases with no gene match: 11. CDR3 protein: CASGSGTGRSEQFF. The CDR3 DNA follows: TGTGCCAGCGGGTCCGGGACAGGGAGAAGTGAGCAGTTCTTC.